The clone carrying this T cell receptor (beta chain) has just a few counts. Authors' processing steps: For nucleated cells, counts were estimated from reference gene primer amplification. Some clones are missing from TCRdb's copy, which holds only in-frame ones; the method was immunoSEQ multiplex PCR. The V and J calls and clone size are taken from that table; D and trimming were inferred from the DNA. The repertoire has about 85,000 clones, roughly four fifths of them found once; the top ten carry less than 15%. This sample stems from a study of blood T cell repertoires in COVID-19. Whole-study context: PBMCs, B-cell-depleted T cells, or T cells provided the cDNA or gDNA that made up the material.

V was trimmed by 1 base and J by 0 bases, leaving 10 bases between them. In germline, CDR1 is SGHTA, CDR2 FQGNSA. The CDR3 covers 16 residues. This TCR derives from a human donor in a cohort sampled during active COVID-19. Material: peripheral blood. This sequence joins TRBV7-2 and TRBJ1-3, with D possibly TRBD1 on 6 matching bases. The CDR3 spells CASSLETGISGNTIYF. For the CDR3, the DNA is TGTGCCAGCAGCTTAGAAACAGGGATCTCTGGAAACACCATATATTTT. Variable domain in full (rest from reference TRBV7-2 and TRBJ1-3): GAGVSQSPSNKVTEKGKDVELRCDPISGHTALYWYRQSLGQGLEFLIYFQGNSAPDKSGLPSDRFSAERTGGSVSTLTIQRTQQEDSAVYLCASSLETGISGNTIYFGEGSWLTVV.